The 17 T cell receptor beta chains given below trace back to one sample, sequenced in a study of T-cell reconstitution after alpha-beta-depleted transplantation in children (dated by TCRdb to 2015 to 2016). Read against the paper, the sample's treatment or condition label means: allogeneic hematopoietic cell transplantation with graft depleted of TCRalphabeta T cells and CD19 B cells. Libraries were built with PCR. The sequencer listed for this sample is Illumina HiSeq 2500. Molecular barcoding was employed in the preparation of TCR libraries, with unique molecular identifiers being used to normalize TCRbeta repertoire quantification. The raw public data were reprocessed by TCRdb itself: fastp quality trimming at Q25, MiXCR clonotype calling, in-frame beta chains only. For every CDR3 protein sequence, its rows merge into one entry that carries the most common genes and DNA. The sample data list 700,000 to 850,000 distinct CDR3 sequences, and about 16% of these were observed just once. Roughly 5% of the sample is held by the ten biggest clonotypes.

The sequencing used PBMCs, mostly from graft donor cells, collected 360 days after TCRalphabeta/CD19-depleted stem cell transplant. Receptors originate from a male patient between 5 and 17 years old who had a stem cell transplant for acute lymphoblastic leukemia, so the T cells may come from the graft donor.

This rearrangement joins TRBV6-2 or TRBV6-3 to TRBJ2-7; 11 positions match TRBD2. Germline V gives CDR1 MNHEY, CDR2 SVGEGT. V shed 6 bases, J shed 5 bases, and the junction held 3 bases outside the gene matches. The CDR3 sequence is 13 residues long. The CDR3 bases are TGTGCCAGCAGATTAGCGGGAGGGGACGAGCAGTACTTC. It yields the protein CASRLAGGDEQYF.

This clonotype was picked up many times. CDR3 DNA: TGTGCCAGCAGCCGTGGACAGGCTGCTAACTATGGCTACACCTTC. Its protein is CASSRGQAANYGYTF. This sequence joins TRBV9 and TRBJ1-2; 7 bases are shared with TRBD1. CDR1 SGDLS and CDR2 YYNGEE come from the germline V gene. Trimming took 4 bases from V and 0 from J; bases not matched to a gene: 6. The CDR3 has 15 amino acids.

This clonotype was observed a handful of times. The chain couples TRBV29-1 to TRBJ2-3; D gene unclear. V was pared by 3 bases and J by 2 bases, with 21 bases between. The CDR3 spans 17 residues. Germline V lookup: CDR1 SQVTM, CDR2 ANQGSEA. DNA of the CDR3: TGCAGCGTTGACTACGGTGGAACAGCCCTCCTCACAGATACGCAGTATTTT. It specifies CSVDYGGTALLTDTQYF.

V gene TRBV19 combines with J gene TRBJ1-5, with D tentatively TRBD1 (5 bases). The V end was cut by 7 bases, the J end by 9 bases, with 13 bases between. The V gene's germline CDR1 is LNHDA and CDR2 SQIVND (reference sequence). CDR3 size: 12 residues. Here the CDR3 DNA reads TGTGCCAGTAATCTTGGGGACCGGCCCCAGCATTTT. This codes for CASNLGDRPQHF.

There are a few counts of this clonotype. V is TRBV10-2 and J is TRBJ2-5; D is uncertain. Per the germline V gene, CDR1 is WSHSY and CDR2 is SAAADI. The CDR3 runs to 14 residues. Deletions cut 3 bases from V and 5 bases from J, with 13 bases between. In nucleotides, the CDR3 is TGCGCCAGCAGTGAAGATGGTAGGCGGGAGACCCAGTACTTC. It is translated as CASSEDGRRETQYF.

This clonotype was seen more than once but under ten times. The V and J genes are TRBV12-3 or TRBV12-4 and TRBJ1-1; D unresolved. The CDR3 totals 13 residues. Trimming left V 6 bases short and J 6 bases short, with 14 bases between. CDR3 residues: CASRFSNGAEAFF. The CDR3 nucleotides are TGTGCCAGCAGGTTTAGTAACGGGGCTGAAGCTTTCTTT.

As to this clonotype: A read error may account for a junction end that differs from germline. This chain joins TRBV7-2 and TRBJ2-7; D possibly uses TRBD1 or TRBD2 (6 bases each). CDR1 is SGHTA, CDR2 FQGNSA, per germline. This CDR3 has 14 residues. DNA for the CDR3: TGTGCCAGCAGCTTAGCCGGGGGCAACTACGATCAGTACTTC. It yields the protein CASSLAGGNYDQYF. Variable domain in full (rest from reference TRBV7-2 and TRBJ2-7): GAGVSQSPSNKVTEKGKDVELRCDPISGHTALYWYRQSLGQGLEFLIYFQGNSAPDKSGLPSDRFSAERTGGSVSTLTIQRTQQEDSAVYLCASSLAGGNYDQYFGPGTRLTVT.

The gene calls are TRBV20-1 and TRBJ2-1; the match to TRBD2 covers 8 bases. The CDR3 has 14 residues. V lost 3 bases to trimming and J lost 5 bases; unmatched junction nucleotides: 6. The germline V gene has CDR1 DFQATT and CDR2 SNEGSKA (reference sequence). The CDR3 DNA reads TGCAGTGCTAGCGGGAGGGGCCCACACAATGAGCAGTTCTTC. Amino acids: CSASGRGPHNEQFF.

This chain uses TRBV4-1 with TRBJ2-3; TRBD2 matches at 13 bases. The CDR3 covers 17 residues. Trimming took 0 bases from V and 3 from J; bases not matched to a gene: 3. CDR1 and CDR2 from the germline V gene are MGHRA and YSYEKL. CDR3 DNA: TGCGCCAGCAGCCAAGAGTGGACTAGCGGGAGTACAGATACGCAGTATTTT. Protein: CASSQEWTSGSTDTQYF.

This clonotype occurred a few times. The genes are TRBV7-9 and TRBJ2-1, with D tentatively TRBD1 (6 bases). The V end lost 4 bases, the J end lost 9 bases, and 16 bases lay between the germline ends. Per the germline V gene, CDR1 is SEHNR and CDR2 is FQNEAQ (reference sequence). CDR3 length: 14 amino acids. CDR3 protein: CASSSRTGSGEQFF. As DNA, the CDR3 is TGTGCCAGCAGCTCCCGAACAGGGTCCGGTGAGCAGTTCTTC.

In its sample, this clonotype was seen a few times. V and J are TRBV5-1 and TRBJ2-1, with 10 bases matching TRBD1. V lost 5 bases, J lost 4 bases, and 12 bases stayed unmatched. Germline V gives CDR1 SGHRS, CDR2 YFSETQ. The CDR3 contains 17 residues. CDR3 sequence (DNA): TGCGCCAGCAGTCCGATCGGACAGGGGGGCTTTTACAATGAGCAGTTCTTC. Encoded protein: CASSPIGQGGFYNEQFF.

This clonotype was recorded a few times. This rearrangement joins TRBV2 to TRBJ1-5; D is unclear. Germline loops: CDR1 SNHLY, CDR2 FYNNEI. Between the trimmed V and J ends, which lost 1 base and 2 bases, there was a span of 3 bases. The CDR3 is made up of 13 amino acids. CDR3 region: CASSEDGNQPQHF. CDR3 DNA sequence: TGTGCCAGCAGTGAAGACGGCAATCAGCCCCAGCATTTT. The entire variable domain, with the rest obtained from reference TRBV2 and TRBJ1-5, is as follows: EPEVTQTPSHQVTQMGQEVILRCVPISNHLYFYWYRQILGQKVEFLVSFYNNEISEKSEIFDDQFSVERPDGSNFTLKIRSTKLEDSAMYFCASSEDGNQPQHFGDGTRLSIL.

The CDR3 region has the DNA TGTGCCAGCAGCTTCATGGGCGGGACAGATGGCAATCAGCCCCAGCATTTT. It is translated as CASSFMGGTDGNQPQHF. The rearrangement links TRBV3-1 to TRBJ1-5; 7 nucleotides align to TRBD1. The CDR3 has 17 amino acids. V dropped 5 bases and J dropped 2; count of bases not matched to a gene: 12. Per the germline V gene, CDR1 is LGHDT and CDR2 is YNNKEL (reference sequence).

CDR3 sequence reads: CASSLEGLETQYF. In DNA, the CDR3 is TGTGCCAGCAGCTTGGAGGGATTGGAGACCCAGTACTTC. The rearrangement joins TRBV11-2 to TRBJ2-5, with D possibly matching TRBD2 (6 bases). Trimming took off 3 bases at V and 5 bases at J, with 10 bases between the two ends. CDR1 SGHAT and CDR2 FQNNGV come from the germline V gene. The CDR3 consists of 13 residues. Filled out from reference TRBV11-2 and TRBJ2-5, the complete variable domain reads EAGVAQSPRYKIIEKRQSVAFWCNPISGHATLYWYQQILGQGPKLLIQFQNNGVVDDSQLPKDRFSAERLKGVDSTLKIQPAKLEDSAVYLCASSLEGLETQYFGPGTRLLVL.

This clonotype came up many times. The DNA of the CDR3 is TGTGCCAGCAGTTTCGAGGCAGTGAGCACCAATACGCAGTATTTT. Protein sequence: CASSFEAVSTNTQYF. The rearrangement joins TRBV12-3 or TRBV12-4 to TRBJ2-3; D ambiguous. Between the trimmed V and J ends, which lost 3 bases and 7 bases, there was a span of 17 bases. This CDR3 has 15 residues.

This clonotype was recorded at least ten times. This chain connects TRBV5-1 to TRBJ2-7, with TRBD1 matching over 9 bases. Germline loops: CDR1 SGHRS, CDR2 YFSETQ. The CDR3 length is 19 residues. J gave up 5 bases and V 0 bases, and 18 bases lay outside the gene matches. The CDR3: CASSLGDRVKSTYRNEQYF. The CDR3 nucleotides read TGCGCCAGCAGCTTGGGGGACAGGGTTAAATCTACTTATCGGAACGAGCAGTACTTC.

This clonotype was counted a few times. The chain joins TRBV5-1 to TRBJ2-2; 7 bases agree with TRBD2. This CDR3 contains 15 residues. V dropped 7 bases and J dropped 3; count of bases not matched to a gene: 9. In germline, CDR1 is SGHRS, CDR2 YFSETQ. The CDR3 region has the DNA TGCGCCAGCGAGTCTCGGGGGGACGACACCGGGGAGCTGTTTTTT. Amino acid sequence: CASESRGDDTGELFF.